The source of this T cell receptor (beta chain) is a study of cytomegalovirus exposure and HLA in healthy donors. Study-wide context: Ancestry clustering placed around four fifths of around 400 genotyped donors in the Caucasian-associated cluster. The study, taken as a whole, reports: According to a later analysis, donors in an Asian-associated ancestry cluster reportedly had fewer N-insertions than the roughly 720-donor mean. The authors later found HLA-associated TCR beta chains more clonally expanded than equally common others.

The PCR was carried out with 60 Vbeta primers and 13 Jbeta primers. Sequenced by immunoSEQ multiplex PCR; TCRdb stores in-frame clones only, minus some. The sample lists about 130,000 clones, 70% to 85% seen once, with under 3% in the top ten. Donors sampled were nominally healthy, though unrecorded immune exposures were likely. Trimming cost V 6 bases and J 5 bases, with 14 bases left between them. Germline CDR1 and CDR2: SQVTM and ANQGSEA. CDR3 length: 13 amino acids. This clone was observed a handful of times. Its matching antigen is unknown. The source of this sequence is a woman aged 55-69 years in good health and CMV-seropositive. The sequenced sample was PBMCs. The chain uses TRBV29-1 and TRBJ2-4; D is unresolved. The CDR3 DNA is TGCAGCGTGTCTCCGGGTCCCCAAAACATTCAGTACTTC. Residues: CSVSPGPQNIQYF.